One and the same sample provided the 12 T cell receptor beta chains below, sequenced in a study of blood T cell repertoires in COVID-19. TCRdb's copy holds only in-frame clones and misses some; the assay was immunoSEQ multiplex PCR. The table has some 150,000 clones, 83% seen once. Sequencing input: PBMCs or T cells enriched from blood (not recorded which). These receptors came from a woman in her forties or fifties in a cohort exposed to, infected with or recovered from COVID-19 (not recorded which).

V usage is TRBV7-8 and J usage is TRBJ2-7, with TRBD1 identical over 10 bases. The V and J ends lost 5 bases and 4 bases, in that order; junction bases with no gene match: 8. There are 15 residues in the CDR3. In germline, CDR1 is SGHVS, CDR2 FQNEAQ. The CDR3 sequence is CASSVTWDRGYEQYF. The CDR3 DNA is TGTGCCAGCAGCGTAACATGGGACAGGGGATACGAGCAGTACTTC.

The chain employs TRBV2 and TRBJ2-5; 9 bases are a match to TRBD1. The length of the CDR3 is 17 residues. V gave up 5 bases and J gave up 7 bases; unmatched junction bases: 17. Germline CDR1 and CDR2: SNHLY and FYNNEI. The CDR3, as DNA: TGTGCCAGCAGTCAAACGCCGCCGGGACAGGGTTTTAGGACCCAGTACTTC. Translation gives CASSQTPPGQGFRTQYF.

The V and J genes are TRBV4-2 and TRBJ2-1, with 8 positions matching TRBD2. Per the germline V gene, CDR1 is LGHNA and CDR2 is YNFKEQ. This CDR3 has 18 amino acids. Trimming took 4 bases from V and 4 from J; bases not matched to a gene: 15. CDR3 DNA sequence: TGTGCCAGCAGCCTGGGTTTACTTGAGCGGGGGTATTACAATGAGCAGTTCTTC. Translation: CASSLGLLERGYYNEQFF.

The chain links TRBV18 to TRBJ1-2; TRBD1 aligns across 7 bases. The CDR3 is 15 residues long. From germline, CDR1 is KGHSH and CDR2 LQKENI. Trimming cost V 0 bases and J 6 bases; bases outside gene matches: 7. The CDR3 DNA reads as TGTGCCAGCTCACCACCGACTCAGGGGGAACATGGCTACACCTTC. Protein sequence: CASSPPTQGEHGYTF.

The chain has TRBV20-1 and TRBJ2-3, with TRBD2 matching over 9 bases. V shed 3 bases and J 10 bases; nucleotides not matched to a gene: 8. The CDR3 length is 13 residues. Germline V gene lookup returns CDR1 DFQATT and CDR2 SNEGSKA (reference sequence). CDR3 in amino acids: CSASLAGPISQYF. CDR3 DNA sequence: TGCAGTGCTAGTCTAGCGGGGCCCATTTCGCAGTATTTT.

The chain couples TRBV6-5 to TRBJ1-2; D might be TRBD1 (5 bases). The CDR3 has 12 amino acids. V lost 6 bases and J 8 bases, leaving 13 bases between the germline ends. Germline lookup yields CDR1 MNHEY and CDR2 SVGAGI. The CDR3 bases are TGTGCCAGCAGCAGAGACAGCGAGGGCTACACCTTC. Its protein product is CASSRDSEGYTF.

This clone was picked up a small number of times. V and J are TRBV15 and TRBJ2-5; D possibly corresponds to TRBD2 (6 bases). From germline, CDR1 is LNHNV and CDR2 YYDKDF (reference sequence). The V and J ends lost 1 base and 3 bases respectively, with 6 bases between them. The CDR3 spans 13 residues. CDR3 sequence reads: CATSRGGEETQYF. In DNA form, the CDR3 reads TGTGCCACCAGCAGAGGGGGGGAAGAGACCCAGTACTTC.

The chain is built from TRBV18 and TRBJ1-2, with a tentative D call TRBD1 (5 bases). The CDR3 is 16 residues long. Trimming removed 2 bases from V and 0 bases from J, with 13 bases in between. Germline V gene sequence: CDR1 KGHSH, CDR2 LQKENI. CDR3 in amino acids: CASSPGQGGTNYGYTF. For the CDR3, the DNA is TGTGCCAGCTCACCAGGGCAGGGTGGGACTAACTATGGCTACACCTTC.

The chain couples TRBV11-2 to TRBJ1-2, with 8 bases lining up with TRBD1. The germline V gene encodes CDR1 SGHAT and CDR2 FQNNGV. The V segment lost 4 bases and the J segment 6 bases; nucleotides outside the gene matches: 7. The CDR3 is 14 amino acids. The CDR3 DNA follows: TGTGCCAGCAGCTCGACAGGGGTTTCCCATGGCTACACCTTC. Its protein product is CASSSTGVSHGYTF. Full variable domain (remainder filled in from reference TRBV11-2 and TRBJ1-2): EAGVAQSPRYKIIEKRQSVAFWCNPISGHATLYWYQQILGQGPKLLIQFQNNGVVDDSQLPKDRFSAERLKGVDSTLKIQPAKLEDSAVYLCASSSTGVSHGYTFGSGTRLTVV.

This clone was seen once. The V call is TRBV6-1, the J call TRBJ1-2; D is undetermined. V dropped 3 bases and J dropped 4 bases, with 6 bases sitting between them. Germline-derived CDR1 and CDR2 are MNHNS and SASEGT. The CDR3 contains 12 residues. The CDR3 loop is CASSDTGYGYTF. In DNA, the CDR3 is TGTGCCAGCAGTGACACGGGCTATGGCTACACCTTC.

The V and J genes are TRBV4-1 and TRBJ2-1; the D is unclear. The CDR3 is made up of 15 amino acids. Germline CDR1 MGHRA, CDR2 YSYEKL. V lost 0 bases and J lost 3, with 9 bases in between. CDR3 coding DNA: TGCGCCAGCAGCCAAGAAAGCACCTACTACAATGAGCAGTTCTTC. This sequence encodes CASSQESTYYNEQFF.

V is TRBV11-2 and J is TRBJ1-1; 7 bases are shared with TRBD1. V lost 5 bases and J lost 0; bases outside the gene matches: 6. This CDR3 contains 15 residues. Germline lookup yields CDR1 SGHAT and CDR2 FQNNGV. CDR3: CASSLGQTMNTEAFF. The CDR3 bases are TGTGCCAGCAGCCTGGGACAGACCATGAACACTGAAGCTTTCTTT.